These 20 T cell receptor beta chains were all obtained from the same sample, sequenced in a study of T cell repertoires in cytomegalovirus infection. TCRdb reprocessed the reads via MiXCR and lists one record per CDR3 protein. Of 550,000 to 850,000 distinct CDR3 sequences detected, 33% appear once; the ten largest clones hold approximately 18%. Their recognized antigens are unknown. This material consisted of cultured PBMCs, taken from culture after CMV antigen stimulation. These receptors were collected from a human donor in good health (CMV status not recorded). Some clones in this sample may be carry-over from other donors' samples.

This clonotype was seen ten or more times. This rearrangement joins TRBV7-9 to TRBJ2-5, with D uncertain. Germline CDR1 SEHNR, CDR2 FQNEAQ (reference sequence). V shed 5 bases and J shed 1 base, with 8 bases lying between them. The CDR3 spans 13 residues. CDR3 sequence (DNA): TGTGCCAGCAGCCGGACGGTCCAAGAGACCCAGTACTTC. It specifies CASSRTVQETQYF.

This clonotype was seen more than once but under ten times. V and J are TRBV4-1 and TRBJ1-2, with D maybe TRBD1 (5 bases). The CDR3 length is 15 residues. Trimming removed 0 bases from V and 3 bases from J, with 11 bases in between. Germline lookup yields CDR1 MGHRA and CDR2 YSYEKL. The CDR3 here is CASSQEGRVDYGYTF. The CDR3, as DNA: TGCGCCAGCAGCCAAGAAGGCAGGGTGGACTATGGCTACACCTTC.

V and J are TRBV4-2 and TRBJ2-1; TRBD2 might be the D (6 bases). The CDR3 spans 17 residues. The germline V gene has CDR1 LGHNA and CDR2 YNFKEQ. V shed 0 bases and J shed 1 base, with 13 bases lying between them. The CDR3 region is CASSQDRGTLSYNEQFF. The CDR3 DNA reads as TGTGCCAGCAGCCAAGATCGGGGGACTCTTTCCTACAATGAGCAGTTCTTC.

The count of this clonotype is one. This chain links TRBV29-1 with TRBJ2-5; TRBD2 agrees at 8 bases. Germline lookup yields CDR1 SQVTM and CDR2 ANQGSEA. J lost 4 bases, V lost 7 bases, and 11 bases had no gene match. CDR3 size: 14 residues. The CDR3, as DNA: TGCAGCGCCGGACTAGCTCAAGGGGGAGAGACCCAGTACTTC. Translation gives CSAGLAQGGETQYF.

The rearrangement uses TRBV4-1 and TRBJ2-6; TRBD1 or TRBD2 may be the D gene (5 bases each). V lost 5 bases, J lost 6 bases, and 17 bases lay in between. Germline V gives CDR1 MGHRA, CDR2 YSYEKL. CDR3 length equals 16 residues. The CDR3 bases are TGCGCCAGCAGCTCTCCCGGGACGAGTGAGGCCAACGTCCTGACTTTC. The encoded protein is CASSSPGTSEANVLTF.

The CDR3 DNA reads as TGCGCCAGCAGCAAGGATGTAGGGGGGGGTGAAAAACTGTTTTTT. Residues: CASSKDVGGGEKLFF. The chain couples TRBV5-1 to TRBJ1-4, with D possibly matching TRBD1 (6 bases). The CDR3 has 15 residues. Germline loops: CDR1 SGHRS, CDR2 YFSETQ. V dropped 4 bases and J dropped 7 bases, with 17 bases sitting between them.

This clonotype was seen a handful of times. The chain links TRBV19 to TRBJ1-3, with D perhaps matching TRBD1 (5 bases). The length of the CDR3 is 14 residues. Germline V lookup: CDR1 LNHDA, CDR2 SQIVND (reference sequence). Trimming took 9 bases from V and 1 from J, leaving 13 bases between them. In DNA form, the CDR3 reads TGTGCCAGCATGAGGGACTTTTCTGGAAACACCATATATTTT. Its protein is CASMRDFSGNTIYF.

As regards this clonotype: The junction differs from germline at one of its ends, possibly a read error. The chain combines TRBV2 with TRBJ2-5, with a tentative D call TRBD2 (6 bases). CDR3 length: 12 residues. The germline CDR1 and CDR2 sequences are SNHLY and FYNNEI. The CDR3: CASIRPPSALSF. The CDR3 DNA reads TGTGCCAGCATCCGTCCGCCTAGCGCCCTGAGCTTC.

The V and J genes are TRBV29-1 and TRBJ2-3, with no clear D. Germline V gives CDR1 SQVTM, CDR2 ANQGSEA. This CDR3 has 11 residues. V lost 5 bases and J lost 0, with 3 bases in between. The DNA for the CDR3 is TGCAGCGTTCCCAGCACAGATACGCAGTATTTT. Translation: CSVPSTDTQYF.

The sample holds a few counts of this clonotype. CDR3 sequence (DNA): TGTGCCAGCGGAGAACCGGGACAGGTCAACACTGAAGCTTTCTTT. Its translation is CASGEPGQVNTEAFF. The J gene is TRBJ1-1, the V gene TRBV4-2; 8 positions match TRBD1. The length of the CDR3 is 15 residues. The germline V gene has CDR1 LGHNA and CDR2 YNFKEQ. Germline trimming cut 8 bases from V and 2 bases from J; bases unmatched to any gene: 10.

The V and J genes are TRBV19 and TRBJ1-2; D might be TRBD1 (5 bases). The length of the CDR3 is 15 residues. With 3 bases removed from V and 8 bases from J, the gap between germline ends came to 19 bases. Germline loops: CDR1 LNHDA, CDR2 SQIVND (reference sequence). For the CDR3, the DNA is TGTGCCAGTAGTATGGGCGTGCGGGGGGTAAGAGGCTACACCTTC. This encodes CASSMGVRGVRGYTF. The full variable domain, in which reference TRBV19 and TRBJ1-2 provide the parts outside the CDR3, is DGGITQSPKYLFRKEGQNVTLSCEQNLNHDAMYWYRQDPGQGLRLIYYSQIVNDFQKGDIAEGYSVSREKKESFPLTVTSAQKNPTAFYLCASSMGVRGVRGYTFGSGTRLTVV.

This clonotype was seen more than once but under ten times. The CDR3 loop reads CSASQGLTGTGNSPLHF. As DNA, the CDR3 is TGCAGTGCTAGTCAGGGGCTTACCGGGACAGGGAATTCACCCCTCCACTTT. The V call is TRBV20-1, the J call TRBJ1-6; TRBD1 aligns across 9 bases. CDR1 and CDR2 (germline): DFQATT, SNEGSKA (reference sequence). V lost 3 bases to trimming and J lost 7 bases; unmatched junction nucleotides: 13. The CDR3 runs to 17 residues.

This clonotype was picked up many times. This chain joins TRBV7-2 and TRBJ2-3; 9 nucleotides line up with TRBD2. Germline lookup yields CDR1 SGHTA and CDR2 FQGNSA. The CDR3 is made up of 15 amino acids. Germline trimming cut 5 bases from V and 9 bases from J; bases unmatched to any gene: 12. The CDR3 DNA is TGTGCCAGCAGCGCACAAGTGGGCAGCGGGGGGACGCAGTATTTT. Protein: CASSAQVGSGGTQYF.

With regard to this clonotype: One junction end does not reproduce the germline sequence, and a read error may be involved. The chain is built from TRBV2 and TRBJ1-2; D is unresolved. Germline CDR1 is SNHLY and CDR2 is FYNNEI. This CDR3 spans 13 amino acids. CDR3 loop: CASSEEGRTPAAF. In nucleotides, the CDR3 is TGTGCCAGCAGTGAAGAAGGGCGCACTCCTGCAGCCTTC.

Here the CDR3 DNA reads TGTGCCGGGACAAATCAGGCAGATGGCTACACCTTC. It codes for CAGTNQADGYTF. This rearrangement joins TRBV7-6 to TRBJ1-2; TRBD1 is a possible D gene (6 bases). The length of the CDR3 is 12 residues. CDR1 SGHVS and CDR2 FNYEAQ come from the germline V gene. The ends were cut back, 11 bases at V and 6 bases at J, with 16 bases in the middle.

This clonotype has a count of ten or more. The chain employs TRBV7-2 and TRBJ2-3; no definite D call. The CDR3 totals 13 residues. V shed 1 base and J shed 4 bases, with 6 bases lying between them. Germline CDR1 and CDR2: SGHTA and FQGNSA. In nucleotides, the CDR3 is TGTGCCAGCAGCTTAGGAAATTCAGATACGCAGTATTTT. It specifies CASSLGNSDTQYF.

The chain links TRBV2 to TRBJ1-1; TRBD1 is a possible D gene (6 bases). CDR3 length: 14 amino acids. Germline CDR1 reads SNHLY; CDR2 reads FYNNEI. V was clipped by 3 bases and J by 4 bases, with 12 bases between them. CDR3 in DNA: TGTGCCAGCAGTGAGTCAGGGGCGGGCACTGAAGCTTTCTTT. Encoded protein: CASSESGAGTEAFF.

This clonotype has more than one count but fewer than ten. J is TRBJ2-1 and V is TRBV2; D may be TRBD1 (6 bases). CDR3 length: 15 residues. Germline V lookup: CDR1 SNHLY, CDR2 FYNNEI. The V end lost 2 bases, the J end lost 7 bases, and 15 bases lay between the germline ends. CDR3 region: CASSETRGSGNEQFF. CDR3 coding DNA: TGTGCCAGCAGTGAAACCAGGGGTTCGGGTAATGAGCAGTTCTTC.

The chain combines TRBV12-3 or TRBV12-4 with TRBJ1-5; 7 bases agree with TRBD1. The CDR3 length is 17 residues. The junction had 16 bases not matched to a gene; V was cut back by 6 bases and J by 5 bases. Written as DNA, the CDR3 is TGTGCCAGCAGCTCGACCGACAGGGTCGGATTAGATCAGCCCCAGCATTTT. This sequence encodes CASSSTDRVGLDQPQHF.

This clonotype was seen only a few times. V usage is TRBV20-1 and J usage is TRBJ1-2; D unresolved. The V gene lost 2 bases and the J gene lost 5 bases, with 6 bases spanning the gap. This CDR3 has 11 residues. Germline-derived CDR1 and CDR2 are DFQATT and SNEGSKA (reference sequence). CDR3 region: CSARSGYGYTF. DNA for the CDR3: TGCAGTGCTAGAAGCGGGTATGGCTACACCTTC.